A selection of T cell receptor beta chains follows, all from one sample in a study of blood T cell repertoires in COVID-19. Measured with immunoSEQ multiplex PCR; TCRdb has only the in-frame clones, and not every one. The data hold about 220,000 clones, with roughly 84% observed a single time. Sequenced sample: peripheral blood. The source of these receptors is a woman older than 75 with acute or convalescent COVID-19. Both conserved end residues are part of each CDR3. A D gene is named only where the DNA matches it firmly. Rows may omit the clone size; those that give it use once, few, many or a size class.

>TRBV6-6|TRBJ1-2|.|TRBD1
CASSNSGQGIYGYTF
TGTGCCAGCAGTAACTCCGGACAGGGAATCTATGGCTACACCTTC
>TRBV3-1/TRBV3-2|TRBJ1-6|once|TRBD1
CASSQVTGGESPLHF
TGTGCCAGCAGCCAAGTAACAGGGGGCGAATCACCCCTCCACTTT
>TRBV3-1/TRBV3-2|TRBJ1-3|.|TRBD1
CASSQDRTGPGNTIYF
TGTGCCAGCAGCCAAGATCGGACAGGACCTGGAAACACCATATATTTT
>TRBV9|TRBJ2-5|few|TRBD2
CASSVGTSGGPRETQYF
TGTGCCAGCAGCGTAGGTACTAGCGGGGGCCCAAGGGAGACCCAGTACTTC
>TRBV7-2|TRBJ2-7|.|TRBD1
CASSLAGDSRQYF
TGTGCCAGCAGCTTAGCGGGGGACAGTAGACAGTACTTC
>TRBV23-1|TRBJ1-2|few|TRBD1
CASSYSGQGIGYTF
TGCGCCAGCAGTTATTCGGGACAGGGGATAGGCTACACCTTC
>TRBV7-8|TRBJ2-3|.|TRBD1
CASSLPGQGGDYTQYF
TGTGCCAGCAGCTTGCCCGGACAGGGTGGGGATTATACGCAGTATTTT
>TRBV7-2|TRBJ2-7|.|TRBD2
CASSSRASGGFESLYEQYF
TGTGCCAGCAGCTCGAGGGCTAGCGGGGGGTTTGAGTCCCTCTACGAGCAGTACTTC
>TRBV12-3/TRBV12-4|TRBJ2-5|few|.
CASSRGIQETQYF
TGTGCCAGCAGTCGCGGGATTCAAGAGACCCAGTACTTC
>TRBV4-2|TRBJ2-1|.|TRBD2
CASSQVGTSGIGSYNEQFF
TGTGCCAGCAGCCAAGTCGGGACTAGCGGGATTGGCTCCTACAATGAGCAGTTCTTC
>TRBV7-2|TRBJ1-5|once|.
CASSLFSGLNQPQHF
TGTGCCAGCAGCTTATTTTCAGGGCTCAATCAGCCCCAGCATTTT
>TRBV18|TRBJ1-4|.|TRBD1
CASSPGTVNEKLFF
TGTGCCAGCTCACCAGGGACAGTTAATGAAAAACTGTTTTTT
>TRBV5-6|TRBJ2-7|.|TRBD2
CASSSFSGGPHEQYF
TGTGCCAGCAGCTCCTTTTCGGGGGGTCCCCACGAGCAGTACTTC
>TRBV20-1|TRBJ2-4|.|.
CSASRGLGSTTGDIQYF
TGCAGTGCTAGTAGAGGACTCGGAAGTACGACCGGGGACATTCAGTACTTC
>TRBV6-5|TRBJ2-1|few|TRBD2
CAAGLGTEAYNEQFF
TGTGCCGCCGGACTAGGGACCGAAGCCTACAATGAGCAGTTCTTC
>TRBV12-5|TRBJ1-5|.|.
CASGDSVQPQHF
TGTGCTAGTGGTGACAGCGTTCAGCCCCAGCATTTT
>TRBV19|TRBJ2-1|.|TRBD2
CASSPAREANEQFF
TGTGCCAGTAGTCCTGCGCGGGAGGCAAATGAGCAGTTCTTC
>TRBV7-3|TRBJ2-3|.|.
CASSAGRDTQYF
TGTGCCAGCAGCGCGGGTCGTGATACGCAGTATTTT
>TRBV7-2|TRBJ2-1|once|TRBD2
CASIRSGVSSYNEQFF
TGTGCCAGCATCCGTAGCGGGGTTAGCTCCTACAATGAGCAGTTCTTC
>TRBV7-2|TRBJ1-1|few|TRBD1
CASSLGVWGQGNTEAFF
TGTGCCAGCAGCTTAGGGGTTTGGGGACAGGGGAACACTGAAGCTTTCTTT
>TRBV13|TRBJ2-3|once|.
CASSEDSAYTDTQYF
TGTGCCAGCAGCGAAGACTCGGCCTACACAGATACGCAGTATTTT
>TRBV7-2|TRBJ2-3|.|TRBD2
CASSFLAGGLDTQYF
TGTGCCAGCAGCTTTCTAGCGGGGGGGCTAGATACGCAGTATTTT
>TRBV6-5|TRBJ2-1|.|.
CASSAGGLTYNEQFF
TGTGCCAGCAGCGCCGGGGGTCTGACGTACAATGAGCAGTTCTTC
>TRBV28|TRBJ1-2|.|.
CAGGWTTGVYTF
TGTGCCGGAGGGTGGACGACCGGAGTCTACACCTTC
>TRBV29-1|TRBJ1-2|.|.
CSVERFGGADGYTF
TGCAGCGTTGAACGGTTTGGGGGCGCTGATGGCTACACCTTC
>TRBV5-6|TRBJ2-1|.|TRBD2
CASSVLAGGYNEQFF
TGTGCCAGCAGCGTCCTAGCGGGGGGATACAATGAGCAGTTCTTC
>TRBV9|TRBJ1-5|.|TRBD1
CASSLGQGANQPQHF
TGTGCCAGCAGCCTAGGACAGGGGGCGAATCAGCCCCAGCATTTT
>TRBV12-5|TRBJ1-1|.|TRBD1
CASGYGQGNEAFF
TGTGCTAGTGGTTATGGACAGGGCAATGAAGCTTTCTTT
>TRBV3-1/TRBV3-2|TRBJ1-5|.|.
CASSQDRLENQPQHF
TGTGCCAGCAGCCAAGACCGGTTAGAGAATCAGCCCCAGCATTTT
>TRBV18|TRBJ2-7|once|TRBD1
CASSYRDRRYEQYF
TGTGCCAGCTCATACCGGGACAGGCGTTACGAGCAGTACTTC
>TRBV3-1/TRBV3-2|TRBJ2-7|.|.
CASRPISSQARYEQYF
TGTGCCAGCAGACCCATAAGTTCGCAGGCCCGATACGAGCAGTACTTC
>TRBV5-4|TRBJ1-6|once|TRBD1
CASSLDRAGSPLHF
TGTGCCAGCAGCCTGGACAGGGCGGGTTCACCCCTCCACTTT
>TRBV12-3/TRBV12-4|TRBJ2-5|few|.
CASSVLQETQYF
TGTGCCAGCAGTGTCCTCCAAGAGACCCAGTACTTC
>TRBV9|TRBJ2-1|.|TRBD2
CASSVGGGANEQFF
TGTGCCAGCAGCGTGGGCGGGGGGGCTAATGAGCAGTTCTTC
>TRBV5-5|TRBJ1-2|.|TRBD1
CASSLTGGADYGYTF
TGTGCCAGCAGCCTGACAGGGGGAGCTGACTATGGCTACACCTTC
>TRBV5-1|TRBJ1-3|.|.
CASSSPDSSGNTIYF
TGCGCCAGCAGCTCCCCGGACAGCTCTGGAAACACCATATATTTT
>TRBV4-1|TRBJ2-2|.|TRBD2
CASSQPDLAGTGELFF
TGCGCCAGCAGCCAACCCGATCTAGCGGGGACCGGGGAGCTGTTTTTT
>TRBV12-3/TRBV12-4|TRBJ1-5|.|.
CASSYRGSQPQHF
TGTGCCAGCAGTTACCGGGGGAGTCAGCCCCAGCATTTT
>TRBV7-9|TRBJ2-7|.|TRBD1
CASSLKQGGYEQYF
TGTGCCAGCAGCTTAAAACAGGGGGGCTACGAGCAGTACTTC
>TRBV10-3|TRBJ2-7|.|.
CAITAGGEQYF
TGTGCCATCACCGCTGGGGGGGAGCAGTACTTC
>TRBV4-3|TRBJ1-6|.|.
CASSRAFTGSENSPLHF
TGCGCCAGCAGCCGAGCCTTCACAGGGTCGGAAAATTCACCCCTCCACTTT
>TRBV6-6|TRBJ1-5|.|TRBD1
CASRLTGENQPQHF
TGTGCCAGCAGGTTGACAGGGGAGAATCAGCCCCAGCATTTT
>TRBV28|TRBJ1-2|.|.
CASSFTGSYGYTF
TGTGCCAGCAGTTTTACAGGCTCCTATGGCTACACCTTC
>TRBV5-6|TRBJ1-2|.|TRBD1
CASSLFDRAYGYTF
TGTGCCAGCAGCTTGTTTGACAGGGCCTATGGCTACACCTTC
>TRBV29-1|TRBJ1-1|.|.
CSVVKGQNTEAFF
TGCAGCGTTGTCAAGGGACAGAACACTGAAGCTTTCTTT
>TRBV18|TRBJ1-5|.|TRBD1
CASSSGQAKQVNQPQHF
TGTGCCAGCTCATCGGGACAGGCGAAGCAAGTCAATCAGCCCCAGCATTTT
>TRBV5-1|TRBJ1-2|.|.
CASSRVGEIDGYTF
TGCGCCAGCAGCAGAGTAGGGGAAATAGATGGCTACACCTTC
>TRBV19|TRBJ1-1|few|.
CASSKGGATEAFF
TGTGCCAGTAGTAAAGGGGGGGCGACTGAAGCTTTCTTT
>TRBV4-1|TRBJ1-6|.|.
CASSLYRNSPLHF
TGCGCCAGCAGCCTATACAGGAATTCACCCCTCCACTTT
>TRBV27|TRBJ1-2|.|TRBD1
CASRWTGKGYGYTF
TGTGCCAGCAGATGGACAGGGAAGGGCTATGGCTACACCTTC
>TRBV6-5|TRBJ1-1|.|TRBD1
CASSYRIVGGEAFF
TGTGCCAGCAGTTACCGGATCGTAGGGGGCGAAGCTTTCTTT
>TRBV7-8|TRBJ2-3|.|.
CASRSQGSKGTDTQYF
TGTGCCAGCAGGTCTCAGGGGTCCAAAGGCACAGATACGCAGTATTTT
>TRBV30|TRBJ1-2|.|.
CAQRQPANYGYTF
TGTGCCCAGAGACAGCCTGCTAACTATGGCTACACCTTC
>TRBV28|TRBJ1-4|.|TRBD1
CASQAFGTGEEKLFF
TGTGCCAGCCAAGCCTTCGGGACAGGGGAGGAAAAACTGTTTTTT
>TRBV27|TRBJ2-5|.|TRBD1
CASSLSTRGQETQYF
TGTGCCAGCAGTTTATCGACCAGGGGGCAAGAGACCCAGTACTTC
>TRBV11-2|TRBJ1-6|.|TRBD1
CASSFNAGGISPLHF
TGTGCCAGCAGCTTTAATGCAGGGGGGATTTCACCCCTCCACTTT
>TRBV19|TRBJ1-2|.|TRBD1
CASSPQGQGTYGYTF
TGTGCCAGTAGTCCCCAGGGACAGGGGACTTATGGCTACACCTTC